This passage covers 23 T cell receptor beta chains from one sample sequenced in a study of shared clonotypes between healthy human individuals. Assay: immunoSEQ multiplex PCR; the TCRdb copy retains only in-frame clones and omits some. The sample has millions of clones, 90% to 95% seen once. The sequenced sample consisted of naive CD4+ T cells sorted from blood. Specified subset: CD45RA+ positively selected. These receptor sequences come from a man younger than 30 in good health.

Only one count was recorded for this clone. The chain recombines TRBV5-1 with TRBJ2-7; TRBD2 matches 9 bases. The V segment lost 4 bases and the J segment 7 bases; nucleotides outside the gene matches: 12. Per the germline V gene, CDR1 is SGHRS and CDR2 is YFSETQ. This CDR3 region has 15 residues. CDR3 sequence (DNA): TGCGCCAGCAGCCCAATAGCGGGGGCCCCAGTGGAGCAGTACTTC. Its protein is CASSPIAGAPVEQYF.

V gene TRBV6-1 combines with J gene TRBJ2-5; D call uncertain. Germline V gives CDR1 MNHNS, CDR2 SASEGT. This CDR3 contains 16 residues. V was shortened by 1 base and J by 4 bases, with 16 bases between the two germline ends. The CDR3 bases are TGTGCCAGCAGTGAAGGGCCGGGCGCGTGGTTAGAGACCCAGTACTTC. It translates to CASSEGPGAWLETQYF.

This chain links TRBV7-3 with TRBJ2-2; no firm D call. Trimming took 5 bases from V and 4 from J, leaving 11 bases between them. The CDR3 sequence is 14 residues long. Germline loops: CDR1 SGHTA, CDR2 FQGTGA. DNA of the CDR3: TGTGCCAGCAGCCCTGGGCATATCACCGGGGAGCTGTTTTTT. Translation gives CASSPGHITGELFF.

The chain joins TRBV19 to TRBJ2-7, with 7 bases aligning to TRBD1. Looked up from germline, CDR1 is LNHDA and CDR2 is SQIVND (reference sequence). The CDR3 length is 11 residues. V shed 6 bases, J shed 11 bases, and the junction held 7 bases outside the gene matches. This chain's CDR3 is CASRKQGHEYF. The CDR3 DNA reads as TGTGCCAGTAGGAAACAGGGGCATGAGTACTTC.

CDR3 sequence reads: CLNNRGRTEAFF. CDR3 in DNA: TGTCTAAATAATAGGGGCCGGACTGAAGCTTTCTTT. The V call is TRBV5-5, the J call TRBJ1-1; D might be TRBD1 (5 bases). The CDR3 is made up of 12 amino acids. The germline gives CDR1 SGHKS, CDR2 YYEKEE (reference sequence). Complete variable domain (other parts from reference TRBV5-5 and TRBJ1-1): DAGVTQSPTHLIKTRGQQVTLRCSPISGHKSVSWYQQVLGQGPQFIFQYYEKEERGRGNFPDRFSARQFPNYSSELNVNALLLGDSALYLCLNNRGRTEAFFGQGTRLTVV.

The chain has TRBV7-2 and TRBJ2-1, with TRBD2 identical over 8 bases. The CDR3 totals 15 residues. The V gene's germline CDR1 is SGHTA and CDR2 FQGNSA. V shed 2 bases, J shed 2 bases, and the junction held 2 bases outside the gene matches. In nucleotides, the CDR3 is TGTGCCAGCAGCTTAATCGGGGGGGCCTACAATGAGCAGTTCTTC. It translates to CASSLIGGAYNEQFF.

This clone was detected once. The CDR3 nucleotides read TGCGCCAGCAGCCTCGGGACAGGGTGGGCAGCTAACTATGGCTACACCTTC. Its translation is CASSLGTGWAANYGYTF. The chain combines TRBV4-3 with TRBJ1-2; 9 nucleotides line up with TRBD1. CDR3 length: 17 amino acids. Germline lookup yields CDR1 LGHNA and CDR2 YSLEER. Germline trimming cut 4 bases from V and 0 bases from J; bases unmatched to any gene: 9.

The gene calls are TRBV13 and TRBJ2-2, with 7 bases that match TRBD1. V lost 2 bases to trimming and J lost 4 bases; unmatched junction nucleotides: 4. The CDR3 loop spans 15 amino acids. CDR1 and CDR2 (germline): PRHDT, FYEKMQ (reference sequence). CDR3 region: CASSLRRGSTGELFF. CDR3 nucleotides: TGTGCCAGCAGCTTACGCAGGGGGAGCACCGGGGAGCTGTTTTTT.

The chain couples TRBV7-3 to TRBJ2-3, with a weak D call TRBD2 (6 bases). Germline-derived CDR1 and CDR2 are SGHTA and FQGTGA. The V end was cut by 5 bases, the J end by 2 bases, with 14 bases between. The CDR3 length is 15 residues. In nucleotides, the CDR3 is TGTGCCAGCAGCCCCGTGGGGACTTCCACAGATACGCAGTATTTT. The encoded protein is CASSPVGTSTDTQYF.

J is TRBJ2-7 and V is TRBV7-2; TRBD2 aligns across 9 bases. The length of the CDR3 is 14 residues. Germline V CDR1 and CDR2: SGHTA, FQGNSA. V was pared by 5 bases and J by 2 bases, with 4 bases of the junction left unmatched. CDR3 DNA sequence: TGTGCCAGCAGCACCAGACTAGCGGCCTACGAGCAGTACTTC. Encoded protein: CASSTRLAAYEQYF.

This chain connects TRBV6-5 to TRBJ2-6; D is undetermined. CDR3 length: 15 amino acids. Germline assignment: CDR1 MNHEY and CDR2 SVGAGI. V gave up 8 bases and J gave up 1 base, with 12 bases separating them. CDR3 nucleotides: TGTGCCAGCCACACGGTAGGGTCTGGGGCCAACGTCCTGACTTTC. Translation: CASHTVGSGANVLTF.

Concerning this clone: The identical CDR3 is also encoded by other nucleotide sequences in the sample. The V gene is TRBV2, the J gene TRBJ2-2, with 9 nucleotides matching TRBD1. This CDR3 has 14 amino acids. The V and J ends lost 6 bases and 2 bases, in that order; junction bases with no gene match: 1. Germline V gene data show CDR1 as SNHLY and CDR2 as FYNNEI. CDR3 region: CASRGQGNTGELFF. DNA of the CDR3: TGTGCCAGCAGGGGACAGGGCAACACCGGGGAGCTGTTTTTT.

This clone is a singleton in its sample. CDR3 DNA sequence: TGCGCCAGCAGCCCCCCCCGGGGCTCACAGGGGGTGGATGAGCAGTTCTTC. Translated, it gives CASSPPRGSQGVDEQFF. The chain carries TRBV5-1 and TRBJ2-1, with 8 nucleotides matching TRBD1. Trimming cost V 4 bases and J 8 bases; bases outside gene matches: 17. Germline values: CDR1 SGHRS, CDR2 YFSETQ. The CDR3 contains 17 residues.

CDR3 nucleotide sequence: TGTGCCAGCAGTTCTCAGGGGGATGCCTATGGCTACACCTTC. Translating it yields CASSSQGDAYGYTF. The chain employs TRBV6-5 and TRBJ1-2, with 7 bases aligning to TRBD1. Germline-derived CDR1 and CDR2 are MNHEY and SVGAGI. The V segment lost 4 bases and the J segment 4 bases; nucleotides outside the gene matches: 6. The CDR3 runs to 14 residues.

This clone was recorded once. This chain connects TRBV7-9 to TRBJ2-7; TRBD1 matches 11 bases. CDR1 is SEHNR, CDR2 FQNEAQ, per germline (reference sequence). The CDR3 extends over 15 amino acids. J lost 3 bases, V lost 5 bases, and 6 bases had no gene match. This chain's CDR3 is CASSTGQGVIYEQYF. CDR3 nucleotides: TGTGCCAGCAGCACGGGACAGGGGGTTATCTACGAGCAGTACTTC. The whole variable domain, filled in from reference TRBV7-9 and TRBJ2-7, reads DTGVSQNPRHKITKRGQNVTFRCDPISEHNRLYWYRQTLGQGPEFLTYFQNEAQLEKSRLLSDRFSAERPKGSFSTLEIQRTEQGDSAMYLCASSTGQGVIYEQYFGPGTRLTVT.

The genes are TRBV2 and TRBJ1-5; D is possibly TRBD1 (6 bases). CDR1 is SNHLY and CDR2 is FYNNEI in the germline V gene. The CDR3 length is 13 residues. V was trimmed by 3 bases and J by 4 bases, leaving 7 bases between them. CDR3 sequence (DNA): TGTGCCAGCAGTGACACAGGGAATCAGCCCCAGCATTTT. It codes for CASSDTGNQPQHF.

Ten or more counts support this clone. The genes are TRBV5-6 and TRBJ2-2; D unclear. Deletions cut 0 bases from V and 3 bases from J, with 9 bases between. Germline CDR1 is SGHDT and CDR2 is YYEEEE. The CDR3 consists of 15 residues. The CDR3 coding sequence is TGTGCCAGCAGCTTGGCCGCGCAGTACACCGGGGAGCTGTTTTTT. Translation gives CASSLAAQYTGELFF.

The V and J genes are TRBV6-1 and TRBJ2-1; 11 positions match TRBD2. Germline loops: CDR1 MNHNS, CDR2 SASEGT. The V gene end was trimmed by 2 bases and the J gene end by 4 bases; junction bases not matched to a gene: 7. The length of the CDR3 is 17 residues. The CDR3 bases are TGTGCCAGCAGTGAATACCTCTGGACTAGCGGGTACAATGAGCAGTTCTTC. Protein: CASSEYLWTSGYNEQFF.

This chain links TRBV6-7 with TRBJ2-1; 7 positions match TRBD2. TRBV6-7 is an open reading frame whose function is uncertain. This CDR3 is 14 amino acids long. V was clipped by 4 bases and J by 5 bases; unmatched bases: 5. The CDR3 DNA sequence: TGTGCCAGCAGTTCTAGCGGTTTGAACAATGAGCAGTTCTTC. Its protein is CASSSSGLNNEQFF.

The genes are TRBV29-1 and TRBJ2-2; TRBD2 aligns across 9 bases. The CDR3 has 16 amino acids. Trimming removed 7 bases from V and 2 bases from J; junction bases left unmatched: 11. Germline CDR1 and CDR2: SQVTM and ANQGSEA. The CDR3 DNA is TGCAGCGGCCAATACCTTAGCGGGAGAAACACCGGGGAGCTGTTTTTT. It codes for CSGQYLSGRNTGELFF.

This chain uses TRBV11-1 with TRBJ1-4; D unresolved. This CDR3 has 13 amino acids. In germline, CDR1 is SGHAT, CDR2 FQDESV (reference sequence). Trimming cost V 1 base and J 8 bases, with 8 bases left between them. The CDR3 region is CASSLGSGEKLFF. As DNA, the CDR3 is TGTGCCAGCAGCTTAGGATCGGGGGAAAAACTGTTTTTT.

The CDR3 here is CASSSVLGNEQYF. CDR3 nucleotide sequence: TGTGCCAGCAGCTCAGTCCTCGGGAACGAGCAGTACTTC. The chain combines TRBV11-2 with TRBJ2-7; D possibly corresponds to TRBD2 (5 bases). CDR3 size: 13 residues. V was shortened by 4 bases and J by 5 bases, with 12 bases between the two germline ends. The germline V gene encodes CDR1 SGHAT and CDR2 FQNNGV.

The chain combines TRBV5-1 with TRBJ2-1; 7 bases match TRBD1. The CDR3 sequence is 13 residues long. Trimming cost V 3 bases and J 8 bases; bases outside gene matches: 5. Germline assignment: CDR1 SGHRS and CDR2 YFSETQ. CDR3 in DNA: TGCGCCAGCAGCTGGGGACAGCCGGATGAGCAGTTCTTC. Its protein is CASSWGQPDEQFF.